The 18 T cell receptor beta chains below come from one sample, sequenced in a study of T cells in Graves' hyperthyroidism and ophthalmopathy. TCR beta CDR3 region amplification was performed from RNA transcripts. First-round RT-PCR with HTBI primers amplified the TCR CDR3 region. Via MiXCR, TCRdb re-called the multiplex PCR reads, giving one row per CDR3 protein. This table holds roughly 38,000 distinct CDR3 sequences, around half found once. Material for sequencing was blood. The receptors come from a woman aged 45-65 years with Graves' hyperthyroidism that later progressed to Graves' ophthalmopathy.

The CDR3 spells CATSRLAESSYEQYF. CDR3 nucleotides: TGTGCCACCAGCCGCCTAGCGGAAAGCTCCTACGAGCAGTACTTC. J is TRBJ2-7 and V is TRBV15, with 7 bases identical to TRBD2. V trimming: 5 bases; J trimming: 0 bases; junction bases outside the gene matches: 7. CDR3 length: 15 residues. Germline-derived CDR1 and CDR2 are LNHNV and YYDKDF (reference sequence).

By sample share, this clonotype is medium-sized. The chain uses TRBV20-1 and TRBJ2-7; D is undetermined. Germline V lookup: CDR1 DFQATT, CDR2 SNEGSKA (reference sequence). The CDR3 is made up of 14 amino acids. V was cut by 0 bases and J by 0 bases, with 9 bases left in between. The CDR3 loop is CSAREPRSSYEQYF. The DNA of the CDR3 is TGCAGTGCTAGAGAACCGAGGAGCTCCTACGAGCAGTACTTC.

By proportion, this clonotype is medium-sized. The chain joins TRBV10-3 to TRBJ2-1, with 9 bases that match TRBD1. Germline trimming cut 0 bases from V and 3 bases from J; bases unmatched to any gene: 6. This CDR3 is 17 amino acids long. Germline V gives CDR1 ENHRY, CDR2 SYGVKD. This chain's CDR3 is CAISESDRDRDYNEQFF. The CDR3 DNA reads TGTGCCATCAGTGAGTCAGACCGGGACAGGGACTACAATGAGCAGTTCTTC.

The chain employs TRBV29-1 and TRBJ2-3; no definite D call. The CDR3 spans 14 residues. The V and J ends lost 4 bases and 11 bases respectively, with 22 bases between them. Germline values: CDR1 SQVTM, CDR2 ANQGSEA. CDR3 amino acids: CSVVSVFKTYEQYF. The CDR3, as DNA: TGCAGCGTTGTGTCAGTTTTCAAAACCTACGAGCAGTATTTT.

This clonotype was seen at least ten times. The chain employs TRBV5-1 and TRBJ1-1; possibly TRBD1 for D (5 bases). Trimming took off 6 bases at V and 6 bases at J, with 24 bases between the two ends. In germline, CDR1 is SGHRS, CDR2 YFSETQ. This CDR3 contains 16 residues. The CDR3 reads CASMSNPGTEYPEAFF. CDR3 sequence (DNA): TGCGCCAGCATGTCAAATCCCGGGACCGAGTATCCTGAAGCTTTCTTT.

The gene calls are TRBV27 and TRBJ2-7; 9 bases fit TRBD1. J lost 7 bases, V lost 4 bases, and 11 bases had no gene match. This CDR3 comprises 15 residues. Per germline, CDR1 MNHEY and CDR2 SMNVEV (reference sequence). CDR3 nucleotides: TGTGCCAGCAGTTCTCCGGGACAGGGATTCTATGAGCAGTACTTC. This codes for CASSSPGQGFYEQYF.

This clonotype was seen many times. The chain couples TRBV5-4 to TRBJ2-1; D tentatively reads TRBD1 or TRBD2 (5 bases each). The CDR3 is 12 residues long. V was clipped by 2 bases and J by 10 bases, with 10 bases between them. Germline CDR1 reads SGHNT; CDR2 reads YYREEE (reference sequence). CDR3 residues: CASSFGTTEQFF. The CDR3 DNA is TGTGCCAGCAGCTTCGGGACGACCGAGCAGTTCTTC.

This clonotype occurred many times. V gene TRBV7-9 combines with J gene TRBJ2-7, with D unclear. The germline V gene encodes CDR1 SEHNR and CDR2 FQNEAQ (reference sequence). The V end was cut by 5 bases, the J end by 1 base, with 21 bases between. The CDR3 loop spans 17 amino acids. The chain's CDR3 is CASSPLGVGHISYEQYF. The DNA for the CDR3 is TGTGCCAGCAGCCCGTTGGGTGTTGGCCACATTTCCTACGAGCAGTACTTC.

As DNA, the CDR3 is TGTGCCAGCAGCGAACTGGGCGGGACCGCCATCGAGCAGTACTTC. Translation: CASSELGGTAIEQYF. V is TRBV7-3 and J is TRBJ2-7, with D possibly TRBD2 on 6 matching bases. V was clipped by 5 bases and J by 6 bases, with 20 bases between them. The CDR3 totals 15 residues. Germline loops: CDR1 SGHTA, CDR2 FQGTGA. The variable domain in full, completed from reference TRBV7-3 and TRBJ2-7, reads GAGVSQTPSNKVTEKGKYVELRCDPISGHTALYWYRQSLGQGPEFLIYFQGTGAADDSGLPNDRFFAVRPEGSVSTLKIQRTERGDSAVYLCASSELGGTAIEQYFGPGTRLTVT.

Ten or more counts support this clonotype. J is TRBJ2-1 and V is TRBV6-4; tentative D call: TRBD2 (5 bases). The CDR3 totals 14 residues. Germline assignment: CDR1 MRHNA and CDR2 SNTAGT. The V and J ends lost 3 bases and 7 bases respectively, with 13 bases between them. The CDR3 reads CASSEGSPQNEQFF. CDR3 nucleotide sequence: TGTGCCAGCAGTGAGGGGAGCCCCCAGAATGAGCAGTTCTTC.

There are many counts of this clonotype. This sequence joins TRBV12-3 or TRBV12-4 and TRBJ2-2, with 9 bases matching TRBD2. CDR3 length equals 17 residues. After removal of 4 bases from V and 4 bases from J, the junction contained 10 bases not matched to a gene. CDR3 sequence: CASSSPTSGRSTGELFF. In DNA, the CDR3 is TGTGCCAGCAGTTCCCCTACTAGCGGGCGTTCCACCGGGGAGCTGTTTTTT.

This clonotype has at least ten counts. The chain recombines TRBV7-6 with TRBJ1-2, with 9 bases that match TRBD1. The CDR3 consists of 18 residues. The ends lost 5 bases at V and 0 bases at J; junction bases unmatched: 13. Germline CDR1 is SGHVS and CDR2 is FNYEAQ. This CDR3 is CASSPQFRTGASNYGYTF. Here the CDR3 DNA reads TGTGCCAGCAGCCCCCAGTTCCGGACAGGGGCGTCTAACTATGGCTACACCTTC.

This clonotype was counted at least ten times. V gene TRBV5-1 combines with J gene TRBJ2-7; the D is unclear. In germline, CDR1 is SGHRS, CDR2 YFSETQ. V shed 1 base and J shed 0 bases, with 11 bases lying between them. This CDR3 region has 15 residues. The CDR3 DNA is TGCGCCAGCAGCTTGATGTCAGCAAGCTCCTACGAGCAGTACTTC. This gives the protein CASSLMSASSYEQYF. Together with reference TRBV5-1 and TRBJ2-7, the CDR3 gives the full variable domain: KAGVTQTPRYLIKTRGQQVTLSCSPISGHRSVSWYQQTPGQGLQFLFEYFSETQRNKGNFPGRFSGRQFSNSRSEMNVSTLELGDSALYLCASSLMSASSYEQYFGPGTRLTVT.

Worth noting for this clonotype: One end of the junction does not line up with germline, which may come from a read error. CDR3 amino acids: CASGLGNGYTF. DNA of the CDR3: TGTGCCAGCGGCTTAGGCAATGGCTACACCTTC. The chain recombines TRBV5-6 with TRBJ1-2, with D uncertain. Germline CDR1 and CDR2: SGHDT and YYEEEE. CDR3 length: 11 residues.

This chain uses TRBV7-9 with TRBJ2-3; D perhaps matches TRBD1 (5 bases). The CDR3 has 13 residues. Trimming cost V 0 bases and J 11 bases, with 12 bases left between them. Germline V CDR1 and CDR2: SEHNR, FQNEAQ (reference sequence). CDR3 bases: TGTGCCAGCAGCTTAGCAGGGGTCAATGAGCAGTATTTT. Residues: CASSLAGVNEQYF.

This clonotype came up many times. The chain couples TRBV5-8 to TRBJ1-5; 9 positions match TRBD1. J gave up 6 bases and V 0 bases, and 7 bases lay outside the gene matches. Germline values: CDR1 SGHTS, CDR2 YDEGEE. The CDR3 totals 16 residues. The CDR3 coding sequence is TGTGCCAGCAGCTTGGGGACAGGGGCAGGCTCTCAGCCCCAGCATTTT. It translates to CASSLGTGAGSQPQHF.

This clonotype appeared many times. The chain joins TRBV6-5 to TRBJ1-4, with unresolved D. This CDR3 spans 17 amino acids. The germline gives CDR1 MNHEY, CDR2 SVGAGI. The V end lost 2 bases, the J end lost 0 bases, and 13 bases lay between the germline ends. The CDR3 sequence: CASSYGRLDATNEKLFF. DNA of the CDR3: TGTGCCAGCAGTTACGGACGGCTCGATGCAACTAATGAAAAACTGTTTTTT.

The genes are TRBV7-8 and TRBJ1-2; D may be TRBD1 (5 bases). This CDR3 has 18 residues. V was cut by 5 bases and J by 4 bases, with 26 bases left in between. Per the germline V gene, CDR1 is SGHVS and CDR2 is FQNEAQ. CDR3 in DNA: TGTGCCAGCAGCCCCCGTCAAGGGGCGGTCTACAGTTCCTATGGCTACACCTTC. As protein: CASSPRQGAVYSSYGYTF.